This T cell receptor (beta chain) is from a study of cytomegalovirus exposure and HLA in healthy donors. Study results and caveats: Some public TCRs appeared in many individuals, while most sequences were rare. Reported performance of the classifier showed diagnosis of cytomegalovirus status with high specificity and sensitivity.

In the case of this clone: Its target is unknown.

Each donor was nominally healthy when sampled (though unrecorded immune exposures were likely). Amplification used 60 Vbeta primers and 13 Jbeta primers. As processed by the authors: Unique TCR beta chains numbered about 72 million in a later analysis, with around 11 million shared. The table came from immunoSEQ multiplex PCR; TCRdb's copy has only in-frame clones and leaves some out. V, J and clone size are those of that table, while D and trimming were read from the DNA. The sample lists 150,000 to 250,000 clones; 82% were seen once. Looked up from germline, CDR1 is MNHNY and CDR2 is SVGAGI (reference sequence). V was shortened by 6 bases and J by 5 bases, with 17 bases between the two germline ends. The CDR3 contains 15 residues.

The sample consisted of PBMCs. The chain recombines TRBV6-6 with TRBJ1-5, with a tentative D call TRBD1 (5 bases). The TCR originated in a boy younger than 10 in good health and CMV-seronegative. The CDR3 loop is CASSYGQIPDQPQHF. DNA of the CDR3: TGTGCCAGCAGCTACGGACAAATCCCGGATCAGCCCCAGCATTTT.